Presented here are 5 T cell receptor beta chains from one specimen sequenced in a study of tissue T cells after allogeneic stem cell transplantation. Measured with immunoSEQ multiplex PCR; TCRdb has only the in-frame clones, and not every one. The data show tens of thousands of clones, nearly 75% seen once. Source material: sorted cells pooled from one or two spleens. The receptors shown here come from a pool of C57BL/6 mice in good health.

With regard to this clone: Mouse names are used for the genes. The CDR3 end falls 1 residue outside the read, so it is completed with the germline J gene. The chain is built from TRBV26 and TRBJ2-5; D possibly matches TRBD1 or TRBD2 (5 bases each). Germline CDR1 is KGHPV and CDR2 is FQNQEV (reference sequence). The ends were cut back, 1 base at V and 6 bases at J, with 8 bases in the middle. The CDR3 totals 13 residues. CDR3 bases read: TGTGCCAGCAGTCTGTTCGGGGCCGACACCCAGTAC. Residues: CASSLFGADTQY. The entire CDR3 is CASSLFGADTQYF. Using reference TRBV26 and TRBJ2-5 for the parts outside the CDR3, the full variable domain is NSKVIQTPRYLVKGQGQKAKMRCIPEKGHPVVFWYQQNKNNEFKFLINFQNQEVLQQIDMTEKRFSAECPSNSPCSLEIQSSEAGDSALYLCASSLFGADTQYFGPGTRLLVL.

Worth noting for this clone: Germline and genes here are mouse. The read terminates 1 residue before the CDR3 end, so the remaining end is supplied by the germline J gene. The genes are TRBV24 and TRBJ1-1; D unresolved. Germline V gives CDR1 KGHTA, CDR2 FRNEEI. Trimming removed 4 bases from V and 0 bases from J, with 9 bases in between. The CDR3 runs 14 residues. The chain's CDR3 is CASSPSRQNTEVFF. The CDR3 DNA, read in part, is TGTGCCAGCAGTCCCTCTCGACAGAACACAGAAGTCTTC.

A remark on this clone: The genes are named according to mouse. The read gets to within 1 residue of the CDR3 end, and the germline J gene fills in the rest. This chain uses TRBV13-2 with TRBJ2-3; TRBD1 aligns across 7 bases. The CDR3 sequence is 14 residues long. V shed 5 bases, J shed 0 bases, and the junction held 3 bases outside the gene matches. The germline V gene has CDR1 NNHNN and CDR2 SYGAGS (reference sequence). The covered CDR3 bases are TGTGCCAGCGGCCGGGACAGTAGTGCAGAAACGCTGTAT. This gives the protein CASGRDSSAETLY. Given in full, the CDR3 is CASGRDSSAETLYF.

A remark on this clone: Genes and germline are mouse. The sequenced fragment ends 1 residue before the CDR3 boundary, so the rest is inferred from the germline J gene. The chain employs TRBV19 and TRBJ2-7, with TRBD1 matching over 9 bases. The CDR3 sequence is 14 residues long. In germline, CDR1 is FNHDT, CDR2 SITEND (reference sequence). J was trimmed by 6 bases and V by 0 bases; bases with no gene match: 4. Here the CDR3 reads CASSIANRGPEQYF. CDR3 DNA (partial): TGTGCCAGCAGTATAGCTAACAGGGGGCCTGAACAGTAC.

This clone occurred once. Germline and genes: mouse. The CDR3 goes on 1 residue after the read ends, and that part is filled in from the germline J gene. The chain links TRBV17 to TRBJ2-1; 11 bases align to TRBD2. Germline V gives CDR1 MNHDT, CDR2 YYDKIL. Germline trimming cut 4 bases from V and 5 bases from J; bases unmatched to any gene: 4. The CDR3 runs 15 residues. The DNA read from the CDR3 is TGTGCTAGCAGTATCGGGACTGGGGGAGATGCTGAGCAGTTC. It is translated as CASSIGTGGDAEQF. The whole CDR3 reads CASSIGTGGDAEQFF.